This is a list of T cell receptor beta chains from one sample in a study of regulatory T cells in long-lasting Graves disease. MiXCR, run by TCRdb on the multiplex PCR reads, gives a single entry per CDR3 protein. The repertoire consists of 450,000 to 600,000 distinct CDR3 sequences, with roughly 17% occurring once and the leading ten covering more than 9%. The sample also formed part of further work on T cells in Graves' hyperthyroidism and ophthalmopathy.

The material sequenced was peripheral blood mononuclear cells (PBMCs), taken at new diagnosis, from a patient treated with antithyroid drugs. The receptors shown here come from a man in his forties with Graves disease. CDR3s leave out the opening cysteine and the closing phenylalanine or tryptophan. The order of the fields is V gene, D gene, clone size, J gene, CDR3 protein. D genes are given only for firm matches. Clone size is not always given. Where it is, it says once, few, many or a class for expanded clones.

v_gene: TRBV25-1; d_gene: -; abundance: many; j_gene: TRBJ2-5; CDR3aa: ASSRLDGKETQY
v_gene: TRBV5-1; d_gene: TRBD1; abundance: many; j_gene: TRBJ2-7; CDR3aa: ASSWGDRDSYEQY
v_gene: TRBV12-5; d_gene: -; abundance: many; j_gene: TRBJ1-1; CDR3aa: ASGYLGGRGITEAF
v_gene: TRBV10-3; d_gene: TRBD1; abundance: -; j_gene: TRBJ1-1; CDR3aa: AISEGQGGGNTEAF
v_gene: TRBV11-2; d_gene: -; abundance: many; j_gene: TRBJ2-5; CDR3aa: ASSLDRLVYQETQY
v_gene: TRBV3-1; d_gene: TRBD2; abundance: -; j_gene: TRBJ2-7; CDR3aa: ASSLKILAGFSYEQY
v_gene: TRBV11-3; d_gene: -; abundance: -; j_gene: TRBJ2-2; CDR3aa: ASSLTSSGELF
v_gene: TRBV3-1; d_gene: TRBD2; abundance: many; j_gene: TRBJ2-1; CDR3aa: ASSQREAHNEQF
v_gene: TRBV7-3; d_gene: TRBD1; abundance: many; j_gene: TRBJ2-1; CDR3aa: ASSSRDSPYNEQF
v_gene: TRBV5-1; d_gene: -; abundance: many; j_gene: TRBJ1-2; CDR3aa: ASSLEGQGYGYT
v_gene: TRBV14; d_gene: TRBD2; abundance: -; j_gene: TRBJ2-7; CDR3aa: ASSPGTSGAYEQY
v_gene: TRBV20-1; d_gene: -; abundance: -; j_gene: TRBJ2-1; CDR3aa: SATTLWGRGGDEQF
v_gene: TRBV6-1; d_gene: TRBD2; abundance: few; j_gene: -; CDR3aa: ASSPLTSGRGEQF
v_gene: TRBV20-1; d_gene: -; abundance: -; j_gene: TRBJ1-3; CDR3aa: SARKMGNTIY
v_gene: TRBV10-1; d_gene: -; abundance: many; j_gene: TRBJ1-1; CDR3aa: ASSARGSITEAF
v_gene: TRBV6-1; d_gene: TRBD1; abundance: -; j_gene: TRBJ2-3; CDR3aa: ASSESGTGHYTQY
v_gene: TRBV4-1; d_gene: -; abundance: -; j_gene: TRBJ2-1; CDR3aa: ASSHETPTYSEQF
v_gene: TRBV6-5; d_gene: -; abundance: few; j_gene: TRBJ2-5; CDR3aa: ASSYGGTQY
v_gene: TRBV28; d_gene: -; abundance: few; j_gene: TRBJ2-2; CDR3aa: ASRIGSTGPSGELF
v_gene: TRBV7-3; d_gene: TRBD2; abundance: few; j_gene: TRBJ2-1; CDR3aa: ASSLRPVNSGSNEQF
v_gene: TRBV19; d_gene: -; abundance: few; j_gene: TRBJ2-1; CDR3aa: ASSLNQGSYNEQF
v_gene: TRBV28; d_gene: TRBD1; abundance: -; j_gene: TRBJ2-4; CDR3aa: ASRGTVAKTIQY
v_gene: TRBV7-3; d_gene: TRBD2; abundance: -; j_gene: TRBJ2-3; CDR3aa: ASSSEREAPDTQY
v_gene: TRBV12-5; d_gene: TRBD1; abundance: many; j_gene: TRBJ2-2; CDR3aa: ASGPGTGNTGELF
v_gene: TRBV20-1; d_gene: -; abundance: many; j_gene: TRBJ2-7; CDR3aa: SARDRRGLYEQY
v_gene: TRBV20-1; d_gene: TRBD2; abundance: many; j_gene: TRBJ2-1; CDR3aa: RGAGDYNEQF
v_gene: TRBV12-3/TRBV12-4; d_gene: -; abundance: many; j_gene: TRBJ1-2; CDR3aa: ASSLVSGGAYGYT
v_gene: TRBV6-1; d_gene: TRBD1; abundance: many; j_gene: TRBJ2-3; CDR3aa: ASSKQGALRTDTQY
v_gene: TRBV9; d_gene: TRBD2; abundance: many; j_gene: TRBJ2-1; CDR3aa: ASSVEASGRDVEQF
v_gene: TRBV12-3/TRBV12-4; d_gene: TRBD1; abundance: -; j_gene: TRBJ2-3; CDR3aa: ASSLRTGWTDTQY
v_gene: TRBV7-9; d_gene: -; abundance: many; j_gene: TRBJ1-2; CDR3aa: ASSLSFSPSYGYT
v_gene: TRBV18; d_gene: -; abundance: many; j_gene: TRBJ2-7; CDR3aa: ASSPSHGPTYEQY
v_gene: TRBV5-5; d_gene: TRBD2; abundance: -; j_gene: TRBJ2-4; CDR3aa: ASSPELAGLAKNIQY
v_gene: TRBV5-1; d_gene: -; abundance: -; j_gene: TRBJ2-1; CDR3aa: ASSFPANLPSSYNEQF
v_gene: TRBV20-1; d_gene: -; abundance: many; j_gene: TRBJ2-1; CDR3aa: SARGLEEDEQF
v_gene: TRBV24-1; d_gene: -; abundance: few; j_gene: TRBJ2-1; CDR3aa: ATVLSPSESEQF
v_gene: TRBV6-1; d_gene: TRBD2; abundance: many; j_gene: TRBJ2-4; CDR3aa: ASSEAPLAGETNIQY
v_gene: TRBV27; d_gene: TRBD2; abundance: -; j_gene: TRBJ2-1; CDR3aa: ASSFSSGSLGYEQF
v_gene: TRBV11-2; d_gene: TRBD2; abundance: many; j_gene: TRBJ2-3; CDR3aa: ASSSIAGRTDTQY
v_gene: TRBV7-3; d_gene: -; abundance: -; j_gene: TRBJ2-2; CDR3aa: ASSGGGTAAGELF
v_gene: TRBV12-3/TRBV12-4; d_gene: TRBD2; abundance: many; j_gene: TRBJ2-2; CDR3aa: ASSLGGLANTGELF
v_gene: TRBV6-1; d_gene: -; abundance: few; j_gene: TRBJ2-7; CDR3aa: ASTRTFTYEQY
v_gene: TRBV18; d_gene: -; abundance: many; j_gene: TRBJ2-7; CDR3aa: ASSPLPGRNSYEQY
v_gene: TRBV4-2; d_gene: TRBD2; abundance: -; j_gene: TRBJ2-1; CDR3aa: ASSLLSGTQF
v_gene: TRBV7-9; d_gene: -; abundance: -; j_gene: TRBJ2-7; CDR3aa: ASINPTGYEQY
v_gene: TRBV7-9; d_gene: -; abundance: -; j_gene: TRBJ2-5; CDR3aa: ASSDHTGVQEAQY